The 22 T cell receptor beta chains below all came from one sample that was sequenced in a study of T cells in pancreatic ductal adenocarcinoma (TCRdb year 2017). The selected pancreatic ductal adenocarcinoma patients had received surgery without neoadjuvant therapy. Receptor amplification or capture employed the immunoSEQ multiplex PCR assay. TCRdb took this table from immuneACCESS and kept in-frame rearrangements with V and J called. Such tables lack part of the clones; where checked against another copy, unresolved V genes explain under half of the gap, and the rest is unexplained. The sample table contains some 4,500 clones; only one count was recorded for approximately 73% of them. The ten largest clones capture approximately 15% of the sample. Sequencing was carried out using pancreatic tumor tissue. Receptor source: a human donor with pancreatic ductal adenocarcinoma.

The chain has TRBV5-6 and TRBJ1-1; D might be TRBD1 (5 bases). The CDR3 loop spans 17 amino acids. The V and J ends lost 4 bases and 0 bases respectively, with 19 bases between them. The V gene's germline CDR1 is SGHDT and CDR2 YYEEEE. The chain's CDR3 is CASSQIGRGRVNTEAFF. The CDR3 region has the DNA TGTGCCAGCAGCCAAATAGGAAGGGGCCGAGTGAACACTGAAGCTTTCTTT.

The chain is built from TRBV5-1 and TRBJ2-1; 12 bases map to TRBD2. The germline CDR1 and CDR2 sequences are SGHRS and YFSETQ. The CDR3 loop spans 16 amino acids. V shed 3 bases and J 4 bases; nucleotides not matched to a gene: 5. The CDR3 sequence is CASSSGLAGLYNEQFF. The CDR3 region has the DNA TGCGCCAGCAGCTCCGGACTAGCGGGGTTGTACAATGAGCAGTTCTTC.

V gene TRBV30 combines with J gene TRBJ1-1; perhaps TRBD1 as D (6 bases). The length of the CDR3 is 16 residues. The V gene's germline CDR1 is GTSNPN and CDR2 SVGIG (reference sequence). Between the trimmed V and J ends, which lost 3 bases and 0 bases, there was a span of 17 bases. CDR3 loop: CAWRARQVIMNTEAFF. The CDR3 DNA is TGTGCCTGGAGAGCGAGACAGGTCATCATGAACACTGAAGCTTTCTTT. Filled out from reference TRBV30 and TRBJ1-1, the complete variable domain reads SQTIHQWPATLVQPVGSPLSLECTVEGTSNPNLYWYRQAAGRGLQLLFYSVGIGQISSEVPQNLSASRPQDRQFILSSKKLLLSDSGFYLCAWRARQVIMNTEAFFGQGTRLTVV.

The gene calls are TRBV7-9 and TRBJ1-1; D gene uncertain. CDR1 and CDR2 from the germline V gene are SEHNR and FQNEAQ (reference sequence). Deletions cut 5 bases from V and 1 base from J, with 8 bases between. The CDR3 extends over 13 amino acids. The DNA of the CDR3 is TGTGCCAGCAGCACACTGGGGAACACTGAAGCTTTCTTT. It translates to CASSTLGNTEAFF.

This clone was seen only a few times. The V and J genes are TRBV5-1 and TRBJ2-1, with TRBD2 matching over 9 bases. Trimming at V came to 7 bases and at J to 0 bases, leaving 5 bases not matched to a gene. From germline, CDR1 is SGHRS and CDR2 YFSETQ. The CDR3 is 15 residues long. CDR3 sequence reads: CASGLAGYSYNEQFF. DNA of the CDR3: TGCGCCAGCGGGCTAGCGGGGTACTCCTACAATGAGCAGTTCTTC.

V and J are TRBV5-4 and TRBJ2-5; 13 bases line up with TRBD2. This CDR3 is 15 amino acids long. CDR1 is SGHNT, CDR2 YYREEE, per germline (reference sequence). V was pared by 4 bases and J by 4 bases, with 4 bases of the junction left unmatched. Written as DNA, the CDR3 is TGTGCCAGCAGCCGTACTAGCGGGGGGGGAGAGACCCAGTACTTC. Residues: CASSRTSGGGETQYF.

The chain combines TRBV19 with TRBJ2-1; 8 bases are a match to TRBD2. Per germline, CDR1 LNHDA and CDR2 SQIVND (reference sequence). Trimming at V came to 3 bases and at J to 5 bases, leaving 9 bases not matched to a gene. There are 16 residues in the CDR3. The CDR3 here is CASSIFGGARNNEQFF. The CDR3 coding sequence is TGTGCCAGTAGTATCTTCGGGGGGGCCAGGAACAATGAGCAGTTCTTC.

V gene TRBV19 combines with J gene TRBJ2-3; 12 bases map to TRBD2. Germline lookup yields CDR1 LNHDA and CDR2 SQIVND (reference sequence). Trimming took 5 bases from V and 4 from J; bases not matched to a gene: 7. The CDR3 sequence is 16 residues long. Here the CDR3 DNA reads TGTGCCAGTAGTCCCCGACTAGCGGGAGTGCCAGATACGCAGTATTTT. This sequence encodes CASSPRLAGVPDTQYF. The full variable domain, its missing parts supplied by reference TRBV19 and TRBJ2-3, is DGGITQSPKYLFRKEGQNVTLSCEQNLNHDAMYWYRQDPGQGLRLIYYSQIVNDFQKGDIAEGYSVSREKKESFPLTVTSAQKNPTAFYLCASSPRLAGVPDTQYFGPGTRLTVL.

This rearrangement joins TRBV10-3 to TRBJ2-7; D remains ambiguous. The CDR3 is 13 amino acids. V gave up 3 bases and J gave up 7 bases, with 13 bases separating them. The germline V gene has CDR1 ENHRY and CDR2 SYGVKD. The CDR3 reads CAISDQTDSEQYF. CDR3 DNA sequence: TGTGCCATCAGTGATCAAACAGACTCAGAGCAGTACTTC.

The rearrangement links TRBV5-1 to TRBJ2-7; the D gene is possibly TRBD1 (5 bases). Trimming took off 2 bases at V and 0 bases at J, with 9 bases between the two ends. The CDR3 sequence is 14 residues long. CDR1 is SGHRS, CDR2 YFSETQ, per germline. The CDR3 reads CASSFRTNSYEQYF. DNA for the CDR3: TGCGCCAGCAGCTTCAGGACAAACTCCTACGAGCAGTACTTC.

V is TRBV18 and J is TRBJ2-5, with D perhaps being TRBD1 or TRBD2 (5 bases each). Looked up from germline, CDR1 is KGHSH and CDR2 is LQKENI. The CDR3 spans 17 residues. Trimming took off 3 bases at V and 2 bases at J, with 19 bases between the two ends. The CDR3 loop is CASSPSTAGTGQETQYF. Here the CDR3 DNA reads TGTGCCAGCTCACCCTCAACCGCAGGGACGGGGCAAGAGACCCAGTACTTC.

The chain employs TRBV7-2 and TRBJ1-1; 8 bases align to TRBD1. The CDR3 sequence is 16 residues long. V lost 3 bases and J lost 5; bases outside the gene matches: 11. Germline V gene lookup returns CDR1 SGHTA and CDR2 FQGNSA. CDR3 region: CASSFFQRQGRTEAFF. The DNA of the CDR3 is TGTGCCAGCAGCTTTTTTCAGAGACAGGGGAGGACTGAAGCTTTCTTT.

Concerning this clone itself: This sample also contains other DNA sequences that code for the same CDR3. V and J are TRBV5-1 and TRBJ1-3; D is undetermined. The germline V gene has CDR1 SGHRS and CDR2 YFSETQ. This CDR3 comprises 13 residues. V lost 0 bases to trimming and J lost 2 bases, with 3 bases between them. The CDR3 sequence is CASSLGAGNTIYF. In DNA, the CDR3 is TGCGCCAGCAGCTTGGGAGCTGGAAACACCATATATTTT.

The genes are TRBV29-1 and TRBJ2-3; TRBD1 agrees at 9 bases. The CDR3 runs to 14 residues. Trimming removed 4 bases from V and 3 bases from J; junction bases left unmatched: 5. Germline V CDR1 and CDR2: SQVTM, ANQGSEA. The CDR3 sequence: CSVVDRGATDTQYF. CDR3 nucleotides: TGCAGCGTTGTGGACAGGGGAGCGACAGATACGCAGTATTTT.

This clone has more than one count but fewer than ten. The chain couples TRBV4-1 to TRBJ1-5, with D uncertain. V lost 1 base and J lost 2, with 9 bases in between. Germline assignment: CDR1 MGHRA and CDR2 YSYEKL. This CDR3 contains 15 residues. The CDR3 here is CASSQVAGGNQPQHF. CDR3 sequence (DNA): TGCGCCAGCAGCCAAGTCGCAGGAGGCAATCAGCCCCAGCATTTT.

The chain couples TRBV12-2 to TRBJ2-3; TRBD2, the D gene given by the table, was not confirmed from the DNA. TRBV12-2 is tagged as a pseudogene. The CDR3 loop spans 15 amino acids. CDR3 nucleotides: TGTGCAAGTCGCAACGACTCGGTTGACTCAGATACGCAGTATTTT. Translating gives CASRNDSVDSDTQYF.

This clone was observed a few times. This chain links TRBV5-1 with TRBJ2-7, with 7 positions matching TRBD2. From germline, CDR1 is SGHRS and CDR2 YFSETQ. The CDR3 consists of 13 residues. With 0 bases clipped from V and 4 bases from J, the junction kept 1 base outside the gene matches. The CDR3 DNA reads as TGCGCCAGCAGCTTGGCTAGCGGATACGAGCAGTACTTC. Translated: CASSLASGYEQYF. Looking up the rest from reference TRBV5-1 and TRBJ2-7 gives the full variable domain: KAGVTQTPRYLIKTRGQQVTLSCSPISGHRSVSWYQQTPGQGLQFLFEYFSETQRNKGNFPGRFSGRQFSNSRSEMNVSTLELGDSALYLCASSLASGYEQYFGPGTRLTVT.

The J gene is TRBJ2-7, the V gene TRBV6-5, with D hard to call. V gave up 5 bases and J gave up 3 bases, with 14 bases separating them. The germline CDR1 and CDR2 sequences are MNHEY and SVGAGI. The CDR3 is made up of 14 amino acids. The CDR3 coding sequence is TGTGCCAGCAGTCCCAATAGGGTCGGCTACGAGCAGTACTTC. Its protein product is CASSPNRVGYEQYF.

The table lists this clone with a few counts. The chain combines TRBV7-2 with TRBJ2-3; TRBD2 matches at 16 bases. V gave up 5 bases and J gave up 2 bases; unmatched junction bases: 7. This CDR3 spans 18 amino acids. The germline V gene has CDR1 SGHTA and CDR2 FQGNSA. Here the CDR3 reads CASSEPGLAGGPTDTQYF. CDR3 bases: TGTGCCAGCAGCGAACCGGGACTAGCGGGAGGGCCCACAGATACGCAGTATTTT.

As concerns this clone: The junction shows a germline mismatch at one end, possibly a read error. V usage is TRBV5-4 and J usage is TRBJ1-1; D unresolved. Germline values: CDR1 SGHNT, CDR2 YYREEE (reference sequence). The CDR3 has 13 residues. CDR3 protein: CASSPDMNTEAFF. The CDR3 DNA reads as TGCGCCAGCAGCCCAGATATGAACACTGAAGCTTTCTTT.

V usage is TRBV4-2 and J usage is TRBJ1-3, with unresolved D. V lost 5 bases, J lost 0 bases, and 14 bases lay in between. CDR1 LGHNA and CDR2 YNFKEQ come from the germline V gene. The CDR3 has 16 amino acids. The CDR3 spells CASSSPAGFSGNTIYF. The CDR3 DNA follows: TGTGCCAGCAGCTCCCCAGCAGGATTCTCTGGAAACACCATATATTTT.

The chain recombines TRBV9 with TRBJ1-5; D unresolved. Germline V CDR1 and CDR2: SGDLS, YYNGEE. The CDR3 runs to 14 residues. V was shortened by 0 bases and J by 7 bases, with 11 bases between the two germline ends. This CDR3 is CASSVDGVLQPQHF. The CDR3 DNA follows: TGTGCCAGCAGCGTAGACGGGGTCCTACAGCCCCAGCATTTT.